This T cell receptor beta chain was captured by sequencing in a study of neurological immune-mediated disorders (dated by TCRdb to 2018 to 2020). At the level of the whole study: Using UMI-based sequencing, the study compared peripheral blood TCR-beta repertoires from patients with HTLV-I-associated myelopathy (HAM/TSP), patients with multiple sclerosis, and healthy controls. The cohort included roughly 71 subjects: some 15 with HAM/TSP, roughly 34 with multiple sclerosis, and 20 or so healthy controls. Alongside PBMC samples, the set of fewer than 110 TCR-beta libraries contained longitudinal samples, technical triplicates, and paired CD4+ and CD8+ T-cell subsets that had been sorted. Longitudinal HAM/TSP and healthy donors were sampled at 3 time-points each (about 3-40 month intervals). Here is what the overall study found, with its caveats: TCR clonal expansion was highest in HAM/TSP patients and lowest in MS patients, with MS patients falling below even healthy controls. Expanded clones from different subjects shared no identical CDR3 amino acid sequences, which suggests that TCR-beta repertoires were private in all groups.

From its cysteine to its phenylalanine, the CDR3 spans 14 amino acids. Of all the DNA, just the CDR3 is kept, 42 bases in frame from base 1. Per the germline V gene, SGHTA is the CDR1 and FQGNSA is the CDR2. V ends up 8 bases short and J 1 base short, with an unmatched junction base count of 8. cDNA synthesis used template-switch 5'RACE with a primer carrying a 10-nucleotide random unique molecular identifier tagging each TCR transcript. Each sequencing run produced over 160 million TCR-beta sequences covering 15-18 subjects. The RNeasy kit was used to extract total RNA. TCR-beta VDJ regions were amplified with primers for the TCR constant region and the 5'RACE anchor, using the KAPA Real-time Library Amplification kit. Sample indexes and Illumina adaptors were added in a first PCR, after which library yield was increased in a second PCR. After Ampure bead purification, the TCR product of roughly 650 bp was size-selected on a 2% E-gel SizeSelection system. Before pooling, library quality was assessed on a Bioanalyzer, concentration was determined with Qubit, and library quantification was performed with the Kapa Library Quantification kit. Libraries were sequenced paired-end 2 x 150 bp on an Illumina HiSeq 2500. To increase sequence diversity, about 24-32% phiX was spiked into each library pool. From the authors' description of their analysis: Quality-filtered reads were processed with the UMI-based MiGEC pipeline, and over 90% of raw TCR sequences were removed by the MiGEC pipeline during error correction. IMGT germline references were used for alignment of VDJ genes, and clonotypes were defined by a unique CDR3 amino acid sequence together with V-J genes. Clonal expansion, Shannon diversity, and CDR3 relatedness (CalcPairwiseDistances, ClusterSamples) were evaluated with VDJtools, and phylogenetic trees were built with CLCbio workbench. A clone was classed as expanded if it had 8 or more unique UMIs, a cutoff based on coefficient-of-variation modelling across technical triplicates. In-frame beta chains were kept once TCRdb had trimmed the public reads at Q25 with fastp and called clones with MiXCR. Identical CDR3 proteins give one entry, which carries the most common genes and DNA. The V and J calls and clone size come from TCRdb's table, not from the authors' own analysis. This sample holds around 49,000 distinct CDR3 sequences; 9% to 10% were observed only once. The ten largest account for 1.5% to 2% of the sample.

This clonotype is classified as medium-sized (0.01 to 0.1%). Its antigen is not yet known. No much larger clone exists at a distance of one base, and base qualities are not known. The meaning of the sample's time point label: longitudinal time-point 1 (baseline). Healthy controls were blood bank volunteers in Maryland, USA. For unsorted PBMC libraries, 2 million PBMCs were used after storage in RNAlater at -80 degrees C until RNA extraction. PBMCs were separated from peripheral blood using Ficoll-Hypaque density gradient centrifugation and then cryopreserved in liquid nitrogen. Sequences were obtained from PBMCs. The rearrangement joined TRBV7-2 to TRBJ2-7; the central 7 bases match TRBD1. This TCR was recovered from a woman aged 40 to 50 in good health. The DNA sequence is given as TGTGCCAGCGGAAACAGGGGATATTCCTACGAGCAGTACTTC. Its protein product is CASGNRGYSYEQYF.